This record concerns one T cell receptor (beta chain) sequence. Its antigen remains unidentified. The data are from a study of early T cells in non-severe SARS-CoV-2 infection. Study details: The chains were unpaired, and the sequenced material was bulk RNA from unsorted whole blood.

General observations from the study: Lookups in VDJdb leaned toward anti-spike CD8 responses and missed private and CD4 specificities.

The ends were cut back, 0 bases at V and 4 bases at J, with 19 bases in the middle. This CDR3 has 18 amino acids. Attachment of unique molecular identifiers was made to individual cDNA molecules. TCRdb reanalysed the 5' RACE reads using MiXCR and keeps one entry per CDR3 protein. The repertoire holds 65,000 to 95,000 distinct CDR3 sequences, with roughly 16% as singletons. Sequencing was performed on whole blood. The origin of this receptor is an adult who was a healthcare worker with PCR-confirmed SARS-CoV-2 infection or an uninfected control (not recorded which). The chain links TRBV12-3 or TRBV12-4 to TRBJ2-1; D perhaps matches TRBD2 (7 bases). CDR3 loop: CASSLAGLGGGAYNEQFF. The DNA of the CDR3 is TGTGCCAGCAGTTTAGCTGGTTTGGGAGGGGGGGCATACAATGAGCAGTTCTTC.